One sample yielded the 24 T cell receptor beta chains listed below, sequenced in a study of cytomegalovirus exposure and HLA in healthy donors. PCR employed 60 Vbeta and 13 Jbeta primers. TCRdb's table, derived via immunoSEQ multiplex PCR, lists solely in-frame clones and lacks some. Seen here are about 130,000 clones, 70% to 80% observed once, and the top ten hold roughly 2%. The sequenced sample was PBMCs. The receptor set was obtained from a man aged 18 to 29 in good health and CMV-seronegative.

The chain carries TRBV9 and TRBJ2-3, with a weak D call TRBD2 (6 bases). The CDR3 consists of 18 residues. Germline V CDR1 and CDR2: SGDLS, YYNGEE. Trimming stripped 0 bases from V and 2 bases from J, with 19 bases between. CDR3: CASSVAPGASVYTDTQYF. The CDR3 nucleotides are TGTGCCAGCAGCGTAGCTCCTGGGGCTAGCGTGTACACAGATACGCAGTATTTT.

This clone was detected only a few times. This rearrangement joins TRBV5-6 to TRBJ2-1; weak D call: TRBD1 (6 bases). With 2 bases removed from V and 9 bases from J, the gap between germline ends came to 18 bases. The CDR3 sequence is 15 residues long. The germline V gene encodes CDR1 SGHDT and CDR2 YYEEEE. CDR3: CASSFMFRGVGEQFF. CDR3 bases: TGTGCCAGCAGCTTCATGTTCAGGGGAGTAGGTGAGCAGTTCTTC.

The rearrangement uses TRBV27 and TRBJ2-1; 8 bases line up with TRBD2. The CDR3 is 20 residues long. Looked up from germline, CDR1 is MNHEY and CDR2 is SMNVEV (reference sequence). V lost 5 bases, J lost 2 bases, and 20 bases stayed unmatched. The CDR3 bases are TGTGCCAGCAGTCCCCGACTGAAAGCATCGGGAGGGAGGCCCTACAATGAGCAGTTCTTC. This codes for CASSPRLKASGGRPYNEQFF.

The CDR3 sequence: CASSPGNYNEQFF. The CDR3 DNA reads TGTGCCAGCTCACCCGGGAACTACAATGAGCAGTTCTTC. The genes are TRBV18 and TRBJ2-1; tentative D call: TRBD2 (5 bases). The germline V gene encodes CDR1 KGHSH and CDR2 LQKENI. Trimming stripped 3 bases from V and 3 bases from J, with 6 bases between. The CDR3 has 13 amino acids.

The chain joins TRBV7-8 to TRBJ1-2; a possible D gene is TRBD1 (5 bases). V lost 3 bases and J lost 1, with 9 bases in between. CDR1 is SGHVS, CDR2 FQNEAQ, per germline. The length of the CDR3 is 14 residues. CDR3 loop: CASSFTRDNYGYTF. The CDR3 DNA is TGTGCCAGCAGCTTCACCAGGGATAACTATGGCTACACCTTC. Full variable domain (remainder filled in from reference TRBV7-8 and TRBJ1-2): GAGVSQSPRYKVAKRGQDVALRCDPISGHVSLFWYQQALGQGPEFLTYFQNEAQLDKSGLPSDRFFAERPEGSVSTLKIQRTQQEDSAVYLCASSFTRDNYGYTFGSGTRLTVV.

The rearrangement joins TRBV7-8 to TRBJ2-7; TRBD2 agrees at 11 bases. From germline, CDR1 is SGHVS and CDR2 FQNEAQ. After removal of 5 bases from V and 4 bases from J, the junction contained 7 bases not matched to a gene. This CDR3 comprises 15 residues. The DNA for the CDR3 is TGTGCCAGCAGCCCCCTACTAGCGGGAGTGTACGAGCAGTACGTC. This sequence encodes CASSPLLAGVYEQYV.

CDR3 sequence: CATSNGLTSGYTF. The CDR3 nucleotides are TGTGCCACCAGCAATGGACTGACGAGTGGCTACACCTTC. This sequence joins TRBV15 and TRBJ1-2, with D unclear. The CDR3 spans 13 residues. CDR1 LNHNV and CDR2 YYDKDF come from the germline V gene (reference sequence). The V end was cut by 4 bases, the J end by 7 bases, with 13 bases between. The full variable domain, completed using reference TRBV15 and TRBJ1-2, is DAMVIQNPRYQVTQFGKPVTLSCSQTLNHNVMYWYQQKSSQAPKLLFHYYDKDFNNEADTPDNFQSRRPNTSFCFLDIRSPGLGDTAMYLCATSNGLTSGYTFGSGTRLTVV.

The gene calls are TRBV18 and TRBJ2-6; TRBD2 agrees at 8 bases. Germline CDR1 is KGHSH and CDR2 is LQKENI. V was pared by 2 bases and J by 3 bases, with 0 bases of the junction left unmatched. The CDR3 is 15 amino acids. CDR3 in amino acids: CASSPAGGGANVLTF. The CDR3 region has the DNA TGTGCCAGCTCACCAGCGGGAGGTGGGGCCAACGTCCTGACTTTC.

The chain is built from TRBV2 and TRBJ1-1; 7 bases fit TRBD1. J gave up 0 bases and V 3 bases, and 10 bases lay outside the gene matches. The CDR3 is 17 residues long. Germline CDR1 is SNHLY and CDR2 is FYNNEI. The CDR3 DNA reads TGTGCCAGCAGTGACTTCCCGGGACAGAGTTTGAACACTGAAGCTTTCTTT. Protein sequence: CASSDFPGQSLNTEAFF. The full variable domain, completed using reference TRBV2 and TRBJ1-1, is EPEVTQTPSHQVTQMGQEVILRCVPISNHLYFYWYRQILGQKVEFLVSFYNNEISEKSEIFDDQFSVERPDGSNFTLKIRSTKLEDSAMYFCASSDFPGQSLNTEAFFGQGTRLTVV.

In its sample, this clone was seen once. The chain recombines TRBV28 with TRBJ1-4; D remains unclear. The germline V gene encodes CDR1 MDHEN and CDR2 SYDVKM. The CDR3 length is 15 residues. Trimming pared 5 bases from V and 0 bases from J, leaving 10 bases between. CDR3 amino acids: CASSGVDATNEKLFF. CDR3 DNA sequence: TGTGCCAGCAGTGGAGTTGATGCAACTAATGAAAAACTGTTTTTT.

The chain joins TRBV5-4 to TRBJ2-2, with D perhaps matching TRBD2 (5 bases). The CDR3 covers 17 residues. The V end was cut by 4 bases, the J end by 4 bases, with 20 bases between. Germline CDR1 reads SGHNT; CDR2 reads YYREEE (reference sequence). The CDR3 loop is CASSPLVGGGGTGELFF. Here the CDR3 DNA reads TGTGCCAGCAGCCCTCTCGTCGGCGGAGGAGGCACCGGGGAGCTGTTTTTT.

This clone was counted between two and nine times. The chain employs TRBV7-9 and TRBJ1-5; D remains unclear. Germline V gene data show CDR1 as SEHNR and CDR2 as FQNEAQ (reference sequence). This CDR3 region has 12 residues. The V end was cut by 5 bases, the J end by 3 bases, with 5 bases between. The CDR3 DNA is TGTGCCAGCAGCCGCGACAATCAGCCCCAGCATTTT. This codes for CASSRDNQPQHF.

The gene calls are TRBV5-1 and TRBJ1-2; 11 nucleotides match TRBD1. This CDR3 region has 19 residues. With V trimmed by 4 bases and J by 4 bases, 18 bases remained unmatched. Germline V CDR1 and CDR2: SGHRS, YFSETQ. The CDR3 reads CASSTGRSDRGLVGYGYTF. CDR3 DNA sequence: TGCGCCAGCAGCACCGGACGATCGGACAGGGGGCTAGTCGGCTATGGCTACACCTTC.

This clone was detected only a few times. Other DNA sequences in the same sample also yield this CDR3. V usage is TRBV18 and J usage is TRBJ1-3, with 7 bases that match TRBD1. V lost 0 bases to trimming and J lost 0 bases; unmatched junction nucleotides: 5. In germline, CDR1 is KGHSH, CDR2 LQKENI. The CDR3 is 17 amino acids. The CDR3 bases are TGTGCCAGCTCACCACCGACAGGGCCCCGCTCTGGAAACACCATATATTTT. Its protein is CASSPPTGPRSGNTIYF.

The chain carries TRBV9 and TRBJ2-7; TRBD2 might be the D (5 bases). Per the germline V gene, CDR1 is SGDLS and CDR2 is YYNGEE. The CDR3 loop spans 15 amino acids. V was shortened by 4 bases and J by 1 base, with 15 bases between the two germline ends. This chain's CDR3 is CASSPGGGWSYEQYF. CDR3 bases: TGTGCCAGCAGCCCCGGAGGTGGTTGGTCCTACGAGCAGTACTTC.

As concerns this clone: The junction departs from germline at one end; a sequencing error may be responsible. The chain uses TRBV7-7 and TRBJ2-5; D ambiguous. CDR1 SSHAT and CDR2 FNYEAQ come from the germline V gene (reference sequence). The CDR3 length is 15 residues. CDR3 DNA: TGTGCTAGCAGCTTGGGCAGCAGCTTACAAGAGACCCAGTACTTC. This gives the protein CASSLGSSLQETQYF.

The genes are TRBV9 and TRBJ2-2; D gene ambiguous. The CDR3 consists of 13 residues. The V end lost 0 bases, the J end lost 3 bases, and 3 bases lay between the germline ends. Germline assignment: CDR1 SGDLS and CDR2 YYNGEE. CDR3: CASSVEHTGELFF. The CDR3 coding sequence is TGTGCCAGCAGCGTAGAGCACACCGGGGAGCTGTTTTTT.

This chain joins TRBV4-2 and TRBJ1-2; D might be TRBD1 (6 bases). Trimming left V 0 bases short and J 0 bases short, with 11 bases between. The CDR3 covers 16 residues. From germline, CDR1 is LGHNA and CDR2 YNFKEQ. Here the CDR3 DNA reads TGTGCCAGCAGCCAAGATATGGGGGCCCCTAACTATGGCTACACCTTC. As protein: CASSQDMGAPNYGYTF.

The chain is built from TRBV19 and TRBJ2-1; 9 bases are a match to TRBD2. This CDR3 comprises 18 residues. V lost 4 bases to trimming and J lost 0 bases; unmatched junction nucleotides: 10. Germline V gene sequence: CDR1 LNHDA, CDR2 SQIVND (reference sequence). The CDR3 protein is CASSRLVAGADSYNEQFF. The CDR3, as DNA: TGTGCCAGTAGTAGGTTGGTAGCGGGAGCAGACTCCTACAATGAGCAGTTCTTC.

The V and J genes are TRBV5-1 and TRBJ2-1, with D tentatively TRBD2 (5 bases). Looked up from germline, CDR1 is SGHRS and CDR2 is YFSETQ. The CDR3 has 11 amino acids. V was cut by 3 bases and J by 7 bases, with 5 bases left in between. The CDR3 loop reads CASSWTNEQFF. CDR3 DNA sequence: TGCGCCAGCAGCTGGACTAATGAGCAGTTCTTC.

The chain employs TRBV11-2 and TRBJ2-2, with D possibly TRBD2 on 5 matching bases. CDR3 length: 18 amino acids. CDR1 is SGHAT and CDR2 is FQNNGV in the germline V gene. V lost 1 base and J 2 bases, leaving 17 bases between the germline ends. The CDR3 protein is CASSLGVAFGINTGELFF. CDR3 DNA: TGTGCCAGCAGCTTAGGGGTAGCCTTCGGGATCAACACCGGGGAGCTGTTTTTT.

The chain is built from TRBV6-5 and TRBJ2-1; 7 positions match TRBD2. The V and J ends lost 2 bases and 10 bases, in that order; junction bases with no gene match: 11. The CDR3 has 15 residues. Per the germline V gene, CDR1 is MNHEY and CDR2 is SVGAGI. The CDR3 sequence: CASSYRASGEGEQFF. The CDR3 coding sequence is TGTGCCAGCAGTTACAGGGCTAGCGGTGAGGGAGAGCAGTTCTTC.

The gene calls are TRBV7-9 and TRBJ1-2, with 7 bases lining up with TRBD1. The CDR3 totals 15 residues. Germline lookup yields CDR1 SEHNR and CDR2 FQNEAQ (reference sequence). After removal of 6 bases from V and 8 bases from J, the junction contained 15 bases not matched to a gene. The CDR3 DNA follows: TGTGCCAGCAGGCCTCCCTTTGGACAGGAGGCGGGCTACACCTTC. It codes for CASRPPFGQEAGYTF.

V and J are TRBV28 and TRBJ1-1; D perhaps matches TRBD1 (6 bases). This CDR3 has 13 residues. Germline V gene data show CDR1 as MDHEN and CDR2 as SYDVKM. Trimming stripped 7 bases from V and 2 bases from J, with 11 bases between. The CDR3 is CASTWDTNTEAFF. The CDR3 nucleotides are TGTGCCAGCACCTGGGACACAAACACTGAAGCTTTCTTT.